These 32 T cell receptor beta chains came from one sample sequenced in a study of blood T cell repertoires in COVID-19. Here immunoSEQ multiplex PCR was the method, and the copy in TCRdb shows in-frame clones only, minus some. Seen here are about 220,000 clones, roughly 84% observed once, and the top ten hold 15% to 20%. Sequenced sample: peripheral blood. These receptors all come from a young man with active or convalescent COVID-19.

This sequence joins TRBV5-4 and TRBJ1-5; 7 positions agree with TRBD1. CDR1 and CDR2 from the germline V gene are SGHNT and YYREEE (reference sequence). The CDR3 covers 13 residues. V shed 4 bases, J shed 4 bases, and the junction held 2 bases outside the gene matches. The CDR3 coding sequence is TGTGCCAGCAGCCGGGACAGAAATCAGCCCCAGCATTTT. Protein product: CASSRDRNQPQHF.

The chain joins TRBV7-9 to TRBJ2-7, with 7 bases identical to TRBD1. CDR3 length equals 14 residues. The J segment lost 4 bases and the V segment lost 3 bases, leaving 6 bases of the junction unmatched. Germline-derived CDR1 and CDR2 are SEHNR and FQNEAQ (reference sequence). The CDR3 DNA is TGTGCCAGCAGCTTTAGGACAGGCTTTTACGAGCAGTACTTC. Encoded protein: CASSFRTGFYEQYF.

This clone was seen only once. The rearrangement links TRBV12-3 or TRBV12-4 to TRBJ1-1; TRBD1 is a possible D gene (5 bases). The CDR3 consists of 12 residues. V was pared by 2 bases and J by 11 bases, with 12 bases between. This chain's CDR3 is CASSLYGAGAFF. As DNA, the CDR3 is TGTGCCAGCAGTTTATATGGGGCTGGGGCTTTCTTT.

This clone was detected a few times. This chain joins TRBV1 and TRBJ2-7; TRBD2 is taken as the D call from the table, unchecked against the DNA. TRBV1 is a listed pseudogene. CDR3 length equals 14 residues. The CDR3 sequence is CTSSSQLGLYEQYF. CDR3 coding DNA: TGCACCAGCAGCTCTCAACTAGGGCTCTACGAGCAGTACTTC.

The rearrangement uses TRBV11-2 and TRBJ2-1; TRBD2 matches at 10 bases. Germline V lookup: CDR1 SGHAT, CDR2 FQNNGV. J was trimmed by 3 bases and V by 5 bases; bases with no gene match: 4. This CDR3 contains 15 residues. In DNA form, the CDR3 reads TGTGCCAGCAGCCCAGGACTAGCGGTCTACAATGAGCAGTTCTTC. Residues: CASSPGLAVYNEQFF.

As for this clone: At one end, the junction sequence differs from germline, possibly due to a read error. This chain links TRBV4-2 with TRBJ2-7; 13 positions agree with TRBD2. Germline CDR1 and CDR2: LGHNA and YNFKEQ. The CDR3 has 17 residues. CDR3: CAGSQADQLAGGYEQYF. The CDR3, as DNA: TGTGCCGGCAGCCAGGCTGACCAACTAGCGGGAGGGTACGAGCAGTACTTC.

The chain employs TRBV6-6 and TRBJ2-7; 7 positions match TRBD2. The CDR3 runs 19 residues. Germline V gene sequence: CDR1 MNHNY, CDR2 SVGAGI (reference sequence). V shed 5 bases, J shed 0 bases, and the junction held 19 bases outside the gene matches. CDR3 loop: CASSPPKGVAGGTSYEQYF. In DNA form, the CDR3 reads TGTGCCAGCAGTCCGCCAAAAGGGGTAGCGGGTGGGACCTCCTACGAGCAGTACTTC.

This clone was seen only once. This sequence joins TRBV19 and TRBJ2-2; 12 bases map to TRBD2. Germline values: CDR1 LNHDA, CDR2 SQIVND (reference sequence). Trimming cost V 7 bases and J 1 base; bases outside gene matches: 7. There are 17 residues in the CDR3. The CDR3 here is CASTYLGLAGNTGELFF. The CDR3 nucleotides read TGTGCCAGTACCTACCTGGGACTAGCGGGGAACACCGGGGAGCTGTTTTTT.

V and J are TRBV3-1 (or the pseudogene TRBV3-2) and TRBJ2-7; 7 bases align to TRBD1. The V segment lost 4 bases and the J segment 2 bases; nucleotides outside the gene matches: 5. This CDR3 spans 14 amino acids. Germline V gene lookup returns CDR1 LGHDT and CDR2 YNNKEL (reference sequence). The CDR3 loop is CASSPRQGPYEQYF. Here the CDR3 DNA reads TGTGCCAGCAGCCCCCGACAGGGCCCCTACGAGCAGTACTTC.

In its sample, this clone was seen a few times. V and J are TRBV6-4 and TRBJ2-1; 10 bases are a match to TRBD2. V shed 5 bases and J 4 bases; nucleotides not matched to a gene: 8. This CDR3 has 16 amino acids. Germline V gene sequence: CDR1 MRHNA, CDR2 SNTAGT. DNA of the CDR3: TGTGCCAGCAGTCAATCTCTAGCGGGAGATTACAATGAGCAGTTCTTC. Protein product: CASSQSLAGDYNEQFF.

The chain joins TRBV7-2 to TRBJ1-1; TRBD1 agrees at 12 bases. After removal of 1 base from V and 6 bases from J, the junction contained 6 bases not matched to a gene. This CDR3 region has 16 residues. CDR1 and CDR2 (germline): SGHTA, FQGNSA. CDR3 sequence: CASSLDGTGGIAEAFF. In DNA, the CDR3 is TGTGCCAGCAGCTTAGATGGGACAGGGGGCATCGCTGAAGCTTTCTTT.

The chain links TRBV18 to TRBJ2-7, with 8 bases matching TRBD1. CDR3 length: 15 residues. Germline CDR1 reads KGHSH; CDR2 reads LQKENI. V shed 4 bases and J 0 bases; nucleotides not matched to a gene: 5. This chain's CDR3 is CASSQGQGVSYEQYF. Here the CDR3 DNA reads TGTGCCAGCTCACAAGGACAGGGCGTCTCCTACGAGCAGTACTTC.

The chain employs TRBV3-1 (or the pseudogene TRBV3-2) and TRBJ1-1, with D perhaps matching TRBD1 (5 bases). Germline V gene data show CDR1 as LGHDT and CDR2 as YNNKEL (reference sequence). The CDR3 is 16 amino acids. Trimming took off 0 bases at V and 4 bases at J, with 15 bases between the two ends. The chain's CDR3 is CASSQDQRGAGTEAFF. The CDR3 DNA sequence: TGTGCCAGCAGCCAAGATCAAAGGGGCGCCGGCACTGAAGCTTTCTTT.

This clone was counted only a few times. For the CDR3, the DNA is TGTGCCAGCAGCCAAGATCCAGGGGCTGTAAACACCATATATTTT. It encodes CASSQDPGAVNTIYF. The chain has TRBV3-1 (or the pseudogene TRBV3-2) and TRBJ1-3, with D maybe TRBD1 (6 bases). Deletions cut 0 bases from V and 6 bases from J, with 12 bases between. This CDR3 comprises 15 residues. Germline loops: CDR1 LGHDT, CDR2 YNNKEL (reference sequence).

This sequence joins TRBV6-8 and TRBJ1-4, with D unclear. The ends were cut back, 7 bases at V and 8 bases at J, with 17 bases in the middle. From germline, CDR1 is MNHGY and CDR2 SAAAGT. The CDR3 length is 14 residues. The CDR3 sequence is CASTITWGGEKLFF. The CDR3, as DNA: TGTGCCAGCACAATAACATGGGGAGGGGAAAAACTGTTTTTT.

The CDR3 loop reads CAWSVRQGSTGELFF. CDR3 nucleotides: TGTGCCTGGAGTGTACGTCAGGGGAGCACCGGGGAGCTGTTTTTT. The V gene is TRBV30, the J gene TRBJ2-2; the D gene is possibly TRBD1 (6 bases). The CDR3 is made up of 15 amino acids. The germline V gene encodes CDR1 GTSNPN and CDR2 SVGIG (reference sequence). Deletions cut 0 bases from V and 4 bases from J, with 12 bases between.

This chain links TRBV28 with TRBJ1-1; D might be TRBD1 (5 bases). Germline V gives CDR1 MDHEN, CDR2 SYDVKM. Trimming left V 6 bases short and J 2 bases short, with 16 bases between. CDR3 size: 15 residues. The CDR3 reads CASSPLGGGNTEAFF. Written as DNA, the CDR3 is TGTGCCAGCAGCCCTCTGGGGGGGGGTAACACTGAAGCTTTCTTT.

This rearrangement joins TRBV20-1 to TRBJ2-3, with D maybe TRBD2 (5 bases). With 3 bases removed from V and 4 bases from J, the gap between germline ends came to 11 bases. CDR3 length equals 13 residues. Germline V gene data show CDR1 as DFQATT and CDR2 as SNEGSKA (reference sequence). The CDR3 DNA is TGCAGTGCTAGTGCCTACGGGGCAGATACGCAGTATTTT. Protein product: CSASAYGADTQYF.

The J gene is TRBJ2-7, the V gene TRBV7-2, with 7 bases matching TRBD1. This CDR3 comprises 16 residues. Germline V gene lookup returns CDR1 SGHTA and CDR2 FQGNSA. The trim removed 3 bases at V and 2 bases at J, leaving 10 bases unmatched. The CDR3 nucleotides are TGTGCCAGCAGCTTCCAGGGATTTAGGGGGCCCTACGAGCAGTACTTC. Translating gives CASSFQGFRGPYEQYF.

This clone was detected only a few times. The CDR3 DNA sequence: TGTGCCAGCAGCTTAGTGGCAGGGGGCTATTCGATTGAGCAGTTCTTC. This codes for CASSLVAGGYSIEQFF. The V gene is TRBV7-8, the J gene TRBJ2-1; 8 positions match TRBD1. Trimming took 1 base from V and 9 from J; bases not matched to a gene: 11. Germline values: CDR1 SGHVS, CDR2 FQNEAQ. The CDR3 has 16 residues.

This clone was counted once. This chain connects TRBV19 to TRBJ1-6; 7 bases are shared with TRBD1. V shed 7 bases and J 4 bases; nucleotides not matched to a gene: 10. The germline V gene encodes CDR1 LNHDA and CDR2 SQIVND (reference sequence). The CDR3 has 16 residues. The CDR3 protein is CASTQGDSAYNSPLHF. CDR3 DNA: TGTGCCAGTACCCAAGGGGACAGCGCTTATAATTCACCCCTCCACTTT.

This chain connects TRBV11-2 to TRBJ2-7; TRBD2 matches at 10 bases. The CDR3 spans 16 residues. Unmatched junction bases numbered 9, after V lost 4 bases and J lost 3 bases. Germline lookup yields CDR1 SGHAT and CDR2 FQNNGV. CDR3 amino acids: CASSSSGSDDYYEQYF. The DNA of the CDR3 is TGTGCCAGCAGCTCTAGCGGGAGTGACGATTACTACGAGCAGTACTTC.

The rearrangement uses TRBV7-6 and TRBJ2-2; the match to TRBD2 covers 8 bases. V was clipped by 5 bases and J by 1 base; unmatched bases: 3. The CDR3 is 15 residues long. The germline CDR1 and CDR2 sequences are SGHVS and FNYEAQ. The CDR3 DNA reads TGTGCCAGCAGCCTCAGCGGGGGGAACACCGGGGAGCTGTTTTTT. It codes for CASSLSGGNTGELFF.

Turning to this clone: At one boundary the junction diverges from the germline segment, which might be a read error. V is TRBV7-2 and J is TRBJ2-5, with TRBD1 as a possible D gene (6 bases). CDR3 length: 13 amino acids. Germline assignment: CDR1 SGHTA and CDR2 FQGNSA. The CDR3: CASGTPGQATQYF. For the CDR3, the DNA is TGTGCCAGCGGGACACCGGGACAAGCGACCCAGTACTTC.

The V call is TRBV6-2 or TRBV6-3, the J call TRBJ2-7; D is unresolved. V was trimmed by 0 bases and J by 4 bases, leaving 19 bases between them. This CDR3 is 17 amino acids long. The V gene's germline CDR1 is MNHEY and CDR2 SVGEGT. CDR3 coding DNA: TGTGCCAGCAGTTACTCGAGAGGTTTGGGTAAAACTTACGAGCAGTACTTC. The encoded protein is CASSYSRGLGKTYEQYF.

V gene TRBV7-9 combines with J gene TRBJ2-6, with D hard to call. Trimming cost V 8 bases and J 9 bases, with 14 bases left between them. The CDR3 length is 13 residues. Germline V gives CDR1 SEHNR, CDR2 FQNEAQ (reference sequence). CDR3 protein: CASGTATGNVLTF. In nucleotides, the CDR3 is TGTGCCAGCGGAACCGCTACGGGCAACGTCCTGACTTTC.

This chain uses TRBV5-1 with TRBJ1-2; TRBD1 agrees at 8 bases. CDR1 SGHRS and CDR2 YFSETQ come from the germline V gene. The CDR3 spans 17 residues. Losses at the gene ends were 0 bases for V and 2 bases for J; bases not matched to a gene: 9. The DNA for the CDR3 is TGCGCCAGCAGCTTGGACAGGGGGATCGGTTACAACTATGGCTACACCTTC. Amino acids: CASSLDRGIGYNYGYTF.

The chain couples TRBV6-6 to TRBJ2-1, with 9 bases lining up with TRBD2. This CDR3 spans 15 amino acids. The germline V gene has CDR1 MNHNY and CDR2 SVGAGI (reference sequence). Unmatched junction bases numbered 9, after V lost 7 bases and J lost 5 bases. The CDR3 protein is CASNPSGKDHNEQFF. CDR3 DNA sequence: TGTGCCAGCAATCCTAGCGGGAAGGATCACAATGAGCAGTTCTTC.

The J gene is TRBJ1-4, the V gene TRBV12-5, with D unclear. This CDR3 is 16 amino acids long. The V end was cut by 0 bases, the J end by 3 bases, with 11 bases between. The V gene's germline CDR1 is LGHNT and CDR2 FRNRAP. CDR3 amino acids: CASGLVPRLANEKLFF. As DNA, the CDR3 is TGTGCTAGTGGTTTGGTACCCAGGTTGGCTAATGAAAAACTGTTTTTT.

The chain links TRBV7-2 to TRBJ2-1, with D perhaps matching TRBD2 (6 bases). In germline, CDR1 is SGHTA, CDR2 FQGNSA. There are 17 residues in the CDR3. The germline V and J ends were trimmed by 1 base and 4 bases, with 17 bases remaining between them. The CDR3 DNA follows: TGTGCCAGCAGCTTAGTCCGAGCGGAGCGGGCTTACAATGAGCAGTTCTTC. This sequence encodes CASSLVRAERAYNEQFF.

This chain joins TRBV18 and TRBJ1-4; possible D gene TRBD1, 5 bases. The V end was cut by 4 bases, the J end by 0 bases, with 12 bases between. From germline, CDR1 is KGHSH and CDR2 LQKENI. The CDR3 has 16 amino acids. In DNA, the CDR3 is TGTGCCAGCTCACGGGAGCGGGGCGCAACTAATGAAAAACTGTTTTTT. Translating it yields CASSRERGATNEKLFF.

V and J are TRBV3-1 (or the pseudogene TRBV3-2) and TRBJ1-3; D call uncertain. In germline, CDR1 is LGHDT, CDR2 YNNKEL (reference sequence). The length of the CDR3 is 16 residues. V lost 3 bases and J 0 bases, leaving 12 bases between the germline ends. The CDR3 DNA is TGTGCCAGCAGCCAGTTACTCCTGAGCTCTGGAAACACCATATATTTT. This sequence encodes CASSQLLLSSGNTIYF.